The 31 T cell receptor beta chains below were found in one sample sequenced in a study of molecular identifiers for immune sequencing clone quantification. From the PCR reads, TCRdb called clonotypes with MiXCR, one entry per CDR3 protein. The sample lists approximately 590,000 distinct CDR3 sequences; about 25% were seen once. Sequencing input: naive CD8+ T cells from blood, with Jurkat cell RNA spiked in. Subset noted: FACS-sorted CD8+CD4-CCR7+CD45RA+ naive T cells. The receptors originated from a human donor in good health. Some libraries in this study had Jurkat cell RNA spiked in.

This clonotype was observed many times. The genes are TRBV14 and TRBJ1-2; weak D call: TRBD1 (5 bases). The V gene's germline CDR1 is SGHDN and CDR2 FVKESK. The CDR3 loop spans 13 amino acids. The ends were cut back, 4 bases at V and 4 bases at J, with 10 bases in the middle. The CDR3 region is CASSLGRTYGYTF. CDR3 nucleotide sequence: TGTGCCAGCAGCCTGGGACGAACCTATGGCTACACCTTC.

Comments on this clonotype: This clone may be a read error of a much larger clone one base away. The J gene is TRBJ1-5, the V gene TRBV6-2 or TRBV6-3, with 7 positions matching TRBD1. Losses at the gene ends were 8 bases for V and 5 bases for J; bases not matched to a gene: 9. CDR1 and CDR2 (germline): MNHEY, SVGEGT. CDR3 length equals 14 residues. The CDR3 sequence: CASGGGGADQPQHF. Here the CDR3 DNA reads TGTGCCAGCGGTGGAGGGGGCGCGGATCAGCCCCAGCATTTT.

The chain is built from TRBV2 and TRBJ1-2; a possible D gene is TRBD1 (5 bases). The V end lost 5 bases, the J end lost 6 bases, and 25 bases lay between the germline ends. The CDR3 length is 17 residues. Germline CDR1 reads SNHLY; CDR2 reads FYNNEI. CDR3 bases: TGTGCCAGCAGTCCAAGAGTCGGGCCCCAGGGCCCGGATGGCTACACCTTC. Encoded protein: CASSPRVGPQGPDGYTF.

This sequence joins TRBV6-6 and TRBJ1-1; tentative D call: TRBD1 (5 bases). V dropped 4 bases and J dropped 0 bases, with 27 bases sitting between them. Germline lookup yields CDR1 MNHNY and CDR2 SVGAGI (reference sequence). The CDR3 loop spans 20 amino acids. DNA of the CDR3: TGTGCCAGCAGTTTTCTTCCAATAGGTACAGGAGGATTAATGAACACTGAAGCTTTCTTT. Translation: CASSFLPIGTGGLMNTEAFF.

The J gene is TRBJ2-1, the V gene TRBV12-5; 8 nucleotides agree with TRBD2. The trim removed 9 bases at V and 4 bases at J, leaving 11 bases unmatched. The CDR3 runs 15 residues. Germline values: CDR1 LGHNT, CDR2 FRNRAP. The CDR3 reads CASLNGGGPYNEQFF. The CDR3 DNA follows: TGTGCTAGCCTCAACGGGGGGGGACCATACAATGAGCAGTTCTTC.

This clonotype was observed a single time. Since a much larger clone is just one base distant, this may be a read error. The chain links TRBV5-1 to TRBJ1-1, with D uncertain. V lost 3 bases to trimming and J lost 5 bases, with 14 bases between them. There are 14 residues in the CDR3. Germline CDR1 is SGHRS and CDR2 is YFSETQ. CDR3 residues: CASSSLLSDTEAFF. CDR3 DNA sequence: TGCGCCAGCAGCTCCTTACTTTCGGATACTGAAGCTTTCTTT. Full variable domain (rest looked up from reference TRBV5-1 and TRBJ1-1): KAGVTQTPRYLIKTRGQQVTLSCSPISGHRSVSWYQQTPGQGLQFLFEYFSETQRNKGNFPGRFSGRQFSNSRSEMNVSTLELGDSALYLCASSSLLSDTEAFFGQGTRLTVV.

The table lists this clonotype with a few counts. J is TRBJ1-1 and V is TRBV30, with 7 bases that match TRBD1. Per germline, CDR1 GTSNPN and CDR2 SVGIG (reference sequence). The CDR3 runs 12 residues. The V and J ends lost 4 bases and 10 bases, in that order; junction bases with no gene match: 9. The CDR3 sequence is CAWTVQGQGAFF. For the CDR3, the DNA is TGTGCCTGGACCGTACAGGGGCAGGGAGCTTTCTTT. Filled out from reference TRBV30 and TRBJ1-1, the complete variable domain reads SQTIHQWPATLVQPVGSPLSLECTVEGTSNPNLYWYRQAAGRGLQLLFYSVGIGQISSEVPQNLSASRPQDRQFILSSKKLLLSDSGFYLCAWTVQGQGAFFGQGTRLTVV.

As regards this clonotype: This clone may be a read error of a much larger clone one base away. The rearrangement links TRBV20-1 to TRBJ2-5; TRBD2 agrees at 8 bases. The CDR3 is 13 amino acids. Germline CDR1 reads DFQATT; CDR2 reads SNEGSKA (reference sequence). CDR3 nucleotide sequence: TGCGGTGCTATAACTAGCGGACAAGAGACCCAGTACTTC. Protein product: CGAITSGQETQYF.

This rearrangement joins TRBV6-5 to TRBJ2-1; tentative D call: TRBD2 (6 bases). The V and J ends lost 6 bases and 5 bases respectively, with 11 bases between them. There are 13 residues in the CDR3. The V gene's germline CDR1 is MNHEY and CDR2 SVGAGI. The CDR3 sequence: CASRGTVHNEQFF. In DNA form, the CDR3 reads TGTGCCAGCAGGGGGACTGTACACAATGAGCAGTTCTTC.

The chain has TRBV19 and TRBJ2-7, with TRBD1 identical over 7 bases. Germline assignment: CDR1 LNHDA and CDR2 SQIVND (reference sequence). CDR3 length: 13 residues. Trimming at V came to 7 bases and at J to 1 base, leaving 4 bases not matched to a gene. CDR3 residues: CASTDRWSYEQYF. The CDR3 nucleotides read TGTGCCAGTACGGACAGGTGGTCCTACGAGCAGTACTTC.

This clonotype was counted a few times. This sequence joins TRBV7-9 and TRBJ2-3, with TRBD2 matching 11 bases. Trimming cost V 0 bases and J 3 bases; bases outside gene matches: 11. Germline CDR1 reads SEHNR; CDR2 reads FQNEAQ (reference sequence). This CDR3 is built from 19 residues. In DNA, the CDR3 is TGTGCCAGCAGCTTAGCGCCCACTAGCGGGAGCCGTGGTACAGATACGCAGTATTTT. Protein product: CASSLAPTSGSRGTDTQYF.

With respect to this clonotype: A much larger clone lies one base from this, so it may be a read error. The chain has TRBV7-8 and TRBJ2-5; D perhaps matches TRBD2 (7 bases). The germline V gene encodes CDR1 SGHVS and CDR2 FQNEAQ. This CDR3 region has 17 residues. The CDR3 sequence is CASSLGVGGRPQEPQYF. The CDR3 bases are TGTGCCAGCAGCTTAGGGGTCGGGGGGCGCCCACAAGAGCCCCAGTACTTC.

The sample holds many counts of this clonotype. CDR3 in amino acids: CASSSRETQYF. The CDR3 DNA reads as TGTGCCAGCAGCTCGCGTGAGACCCAGTACTTC. The V call is TRBV28, the J call TRBJ2-5; D call uncertain. Trimming removed 6 bases at V and 5 bases at J, with 7 bases between. The germline CDR1 and CDR2 sequences are MDHEN and SYDVKM. CDR3 length equals 11 residues.

This clonotype was detected a few times. V is TRBV12-3 or TRBV12-4 and J is TRBJ2-1; TRBD2 aligns across 9 bases. The CDR3 length is 15 residues. V dropped 3 bases and J dropped 7; count of bases not matched to a gene: 7. Here the CDR3 reads CASSFRGGAWNEQFF. CDR3 DNA: TGTGCCAGCAGTTTTCGCGGGGGGGCCTGGAATGAGCAGTTCTTC.

This clonotype was found a few times. The rearrangement uses TRBV12-3 or TRBV12-4 and TRBJ1-2, with D possibly matching TRBD1 (6 bases). Trimming removed 6 bases from V and 4 bases from J, with 9 bases in between. This CDR3 has 12 amino acids. The CDR3 sequence: CASSRTAYGYTF. CDR3 nucleotide sequence: TGTGCCAGCAGCCGGACAGCCTATGGCTACACCTTC.

Comment on this clonotype: Possible read error: a much larger clone is one base away. V gene TRBV5-6 combines with J gene TRBJ2-7, with a weak D call TRBD2 (5 bases). The CDR3 has 14 amino acids. Germline values: CDR1 SGHDT, CDR2 YYEEEE. CDR3 nucleotide sequence: TGTGCCAGCAGCCCCGGGGTTGGTCTCTACGGGCAGTACTTC. This codes for CASSPGVGLYGQYF.

Comment on this clonotype: A much larger clone is a single base away; this may be a read error. The missing conserved phenylalanine or tryptophan at the end of this CDR3 makes a read error likely. The chain links TRBV6-2 or TRBV6-3 to TRBJ2-5; D gene uncertain. V gave up 7 bases and J gave up 2 bases, with 14 bases separating them. The CDR3 consists of 14 residues. Germline assignment: CDR1 MNHEY and CDR2 SVGEGT. The CDR3 protein is CASTNNVDQETQYY. The CDR3 DNA is TGTGCCAGCACCAACAACGTGGATCAAGAGACCCAGTACTAC.

The chain links TRBV11-2 to TRBJ2-7; 9 bases are shared with TRBD1. Trimming took 1 base from V and 3 from J; bases not matched to a gene: 7. CDR3 length equals 16 residues. Germline CDR1 SGHAT, CDR2 FQNNGV. DNA of the CDR3: TGTGCCAGCAGCTTAGTAAACAGGGGGCTAAACTACGAGCAGTACTTC. This gives the protein CASSLVNRGLNYEQYF.

This clonotype was observed at least ten times. This chain connects TRBV28 to TRBJ2-7; 8 bases are a match to TRBD1. The CDR3 runs to 14 residues. J gave up 0 bases and V 5 bases, and 3 bases lay outside the gene matches. In germline, CDR1 is MDHEN, CDR2 SYDVKM. The CDR3: CASSRTGSSYEQYF. CDR3 sequence (DNA): TGTGCCAGCAGTCGGACAGGGAGCTCCTACGAGCAGTACTTC. The full variable domain, rest sourced from reference TRBV28 and TRBJ2-7, is DVKVTQSSRYLVKRTGEKVFLECVQDMDHENMFWYRQDPGLGLRLIYFSYDVKMKEKGDIPEGYSVSREKKERFSLILESASTNQTSMYLCASSRTGSSYEQYFGPGTRLTVT.

This clonotype has ten or more counts. The rearrangement uses TRBV6-5 and TRBJ2-5, with TRBD2 matching over 13 bases. This CDR3 contains 17 residues. V lost 6 bases to trimming and J lost 2 bases; unmatched junction nucleotides: 9. Per the germline V gene, CDR1 is MNHEY and CDR2 is SVGAGI. The CDR3 DNA is TGTGCCAGCAGGGATACACTAGCGGGAGGGCCTCAAGAGACCCAGTACTTC. This translates into CASRDTLAGGPQETQYF.

The chain is built from TRBV10-3 and TRBJ2-3; 8 bases fit TRBD2. The CDR3 length is 16 residues. Germline assignment: CDR1 ENHRY and CDR2 SYGVKD. The ends lost 0 bases at V and 1 base at J; junction bases unmatched: 3. DNA of the CDR3: TGTGCCATCAGTGAGTCTAGCGGGACCGGCACAGATACGCAGTATTTT. Translated: CAISESSGTGTDTQYF.

The CDR3 spells CASSERPGQGDHEQYF. In DNA, the CDR3 is TGTGCCAGCAGCGAACGCCCGGGACAAGGGGACCACGAGCAGTACTTC. This chain links TRBV9 with TRBJ2-7, with D possibly TRBD1 on 6 matching bases. CDR1 is SGDLS, CDR2 YYNGEE, per germline. Trimming pared 3 bases from V and 5 bases from J, leaving 21 bases between. The CDR3 extends over 16 amino acids.

This clonotype was detected ten times or more. The gene calls are TRBV27 and TRBJ2-7; 12 bases are shared with TRBD2. J was trimmed by 3 bases and V by 9 bases; bases with no gene match: 3. The germline gives CDR1 MNHEY, CDR2 SMNVEV (reference sequence). This CDR3 contains 13 residues. The CDR3 DNA sequence: TGTGCCAGTAGACTAGCGGGAGTCTACGAGCAGTACTTC. Its translation: CASRLAGVYEQYF.

V gene TRBV4-2 combines with J gene TRBJ2-7, with 12 bases matching TRBD1. The CDR3 covers 18 residues. Germline values: CDR1 LGHNA, CDR2 YNFKEQ. V gave up 0 bases and J gave up 5 bases; unmatched junction bases: 11. The CDR3 DNA reads TGTGCCAGCAGCCAAGACCAGGGACCCGGGACAGGGGGCCACGAGCAGTACTTC. It yields the protein CASSQDQGPGTGGHEQYF.

Here the CDR3 reads CASREVGVGPDNEQFF. The CDR3 nucleotides read TGTGCCAGCAGGGAGGTTGGAGTGGGGCCAGACAATGAGCAGTTCTTC. The chain recombines TRBV12-3 or TRBV12-4 with TRBJ2-1, with D perhaps given as TRBD1 or TRBD2 (5 bases each). This CDR3 comprises 16 residues. The germline V and J ends were trimmed by 6 bases and 5 bases, with 20 bases remaining between them.

The chain carries TRBV12-3 or TRBV12-4 and TRBJ2-1, with 10 bases identical to TRBD1. The V segment lost 5 bases and the J segment 6 bases; nucleotides outside the gene matches: 4. The CDR3 is 14 residues long. The DNA for the CDR3 is TGTGCCAGCAGTCTACGGACAGGGGGCAATGAGCAGTTCTTC. Amino acid sequence: CASSLRTGGNEQFF.

This chain links TRBV12-3 or TRBV12-4 with TRBJ2-3; the match to TRBD2 covers 9 bases. CDR3 length: 15 amino acids. J gave up 0 bases and V 10 bases, and 8 bases lay outside the gene matches. The CDR3 is CAISPSGASTDTQYF. CDR3 DNA: TGTGCCATAAGCCCTAGCGGGGCAAGCACAGATACGCAGTATTTT.

In its sample, this clonotype was seen a few times. This chain uses TRBV11-2 with TRBJ2-1, with D possibly matching TRBD1 (5 bases). CDR1 is SGHAT, CDR2 FQNNGV, per germline. Trimming took off 7 bases at V and 3 bases at J, with 13 bases between the two ends. This CDR3 region has 14 residues. The CDR3 here is CASTWADSYNEQFF. The CDR3 nucleotides read TGTGCCAGCACCTGGGCAGACAGCTACAATGAGCAGTTCTTC.

The chain combines TRBV19 with TRBJ1-4, with a tentative D call TRBD1 (5 bases). This CDR3 comprises 14 residues. CDR1 and CDR2 from the germline V gene are LNHDA and SQIVND (reference sequence). Between the trimmed V and J ends, which lost 7 bases and 7 bases, there was a span of 16 bases. CDR3 in amino acids: CASTDGTFPEKLFF. The CDR3 nucleotides read TGTGCCAGTACTGATGGGACCTTCCCTGAAAAACTGTTTTTT.

This clonotype appeared a few times. V and J are TRBV7-9 and TRBJ1-3; D remains ambiguous. This CDR3 comprises 13 residues. Germline V gene sequence: CDR1 SEHNR, CDR2 FQNEAQ (reference sequence). Between the trimmed V and J ends, which lost 7 bases and 0 bases, there was a span of 7 bases. As DNA, the CDR3 is TGTGCCAGCACCCCCCGCTCTGGAAACACCATATATTTT. It encodes CASTPRSGNTIYF.

The chain links TRBV6-5 to TRBJ2-7; 13 bases map to TRBD2. Germline lookup yields CDR1 MNHEY and CDR2 SVGAGI. The trim removed 5 bases at V and 1 base at J, leaving 2 bases unmatched. This CDR3 has 15 residues. The CDR3, as DNA: TGTGCCAGCAGTAAGGGACTAGCGGGGTCCTACGAGCAGTACTTC. The encoded protein is CASSKGLAGSYEQYF.